A selection of T cell receptor beta chains follows, all from one sample in a study of cytomegalovirus exposure and HLA in healthy donors. The assay was immunoSEQ multiplex PCR, and TCRdb's table has in-frame clones only and misses some. The sample yields about 120,000 clones, 88% seen once. The specimen was PBMCs. The receptors shown here come from a woman aged 18-29 years in good health and CMV-seropositive. Both conserved end residues are part of each CDR3. A D gene is named only where the DNA matches it firmly.

v_call: TRBV2
j_call: TRBJ1-5
d_call: .
cdr3_aa: CASSGQFNQPQHF
cdr3_nt: TGTGCCAGCAGTGGACAGTTCAATCAGCCCCAGCATTTT

v_call: TRBV20-1
j_call: TRBJ2-5
d_call: .
cdr3_aa: CSARVRETQYF
cdr3_nt: TGCAGTGCTAGAGTCCGAGAGACCCAGTACTTC

v_call: TRBV13
j_call: TRBJ2-1
d_call: TRBD2
cdr3_aa: CASSPKTSGGFNEQFF
cdr3_nt: TGTGCCAGCAGCCCAAAGACTAGCGGGGGATTCAATGAGCAGTTCTTC

v_call: TRBV5-1
j_call: TRBJ2-7
d_call: TRBD1
cdr3_aa: CASSLDGTGDKYF
cdr3_nt: TGCGCCAGCAGCTTGGATGGGACAGGGGATAAGTACTTC

v_call: TRBV7-9
j_call: TRBJ2-2
d_call: TRBD2
cdr3_aa: CASSPGLQTGELFF
cdr3_nt: TGTGCCAGCAGCCCGGGACTACAGACCGGGGAGCTGTTTTTT

v_call: TRBV5-1
j_call: TRBJ2-2
d_call: TRBD1
cdr3_aa: CASSSQTGGDQGELFF
cdr3_nt: TGCGCCAGCAGCTCCCAGACAGGGGGCGATCAAGGGGAGCTGTTTTTT

v_call: TRBV7-6
j_call: TRBJ1-2
d_call: .
cdr3_aa: CASSLTGDPIGYTF
cdr3_nt: TGTGCCAGCAGCTTAACGGGGGACCCAATTGGCTACACCTTC

v_call: TRBV15
j_call: TRBJ2-4
d_call: .
cdr3_aa: CATSSDGGSAHIQYF
cdr3_nt: TGTGCCACCAGCAGCGATGGTGGCAGTGCACACATTCAGTACTTC

v_call: TRBV6-5
j_call: TRBJ2-7
d_call: .
cdr3_aa: CASRGGLAYEQYF
cdr3_nt: TGTGCCAGCAGGGGGGGGCTCGCCTACGAGCAGTACTTC

v_call: TRBV30
j_call: TRBJ2-7
d_call: .
cdr3_aa: CAWSPDSSYEQYF
cdr3_nt: TGTGCCTGGAGTCCCGACTCTTCCTACGAGCAGTACTTC

v_call: TRBV11-3
j_call: TRBJ2-7
d_call: TRBD1
cdr3_aa: CASSPPTAGTGVYEQYF
cdr3_nt: TGTGCCAGCAGCCCCCCGACCGCCGGGACAGGGGTCTACGAGCAGTACTTC

v_call: TRBV20-1
j_call: TRBJ1-1
d_call: .
cdr3_aa: CSAREAFEAFF
cdr3_nt: TGCAGTGCTAGAGAGGCTTTTGAAGCTTTCTTT

v_call: TRBV6-6
j_call: TRBJ2-7
d_call: TRBD2
cdr3_aa: CASSYAGGLDYEQYF
cdr3_nt: TGTGCCAGCAGTTACGCGGGGGGACTTGACTACGAGCAGTACTTC

v_call: TRBV13
j_call: TRBJ2-3
d_call: .
cdr3_aa: CASSSGTSTDTQYF
cdr3_nt: TGTGCCAGCAGCTCCGGGACTAGCACAGATACGCAGTATTTT

v_call: TRBV30
j_call: TRBJ1-5
d_call: TRBD1
cdr3_aa: CAWSSTGDQPQHF
cdr3_nt: TGTGCCTGGAGTTCGACAGGGGATCAGCCCCAGCATTTT

v_call: TRBV27
j_call: TRBJ2-1
d_call: TRBD2
cdr3_aa: CASSLSPRGGEQFF
cdr3_nt: TGTGCCAGCAGTTTATCCCCCCGGGGGGGGGAGCAGTTCTTC